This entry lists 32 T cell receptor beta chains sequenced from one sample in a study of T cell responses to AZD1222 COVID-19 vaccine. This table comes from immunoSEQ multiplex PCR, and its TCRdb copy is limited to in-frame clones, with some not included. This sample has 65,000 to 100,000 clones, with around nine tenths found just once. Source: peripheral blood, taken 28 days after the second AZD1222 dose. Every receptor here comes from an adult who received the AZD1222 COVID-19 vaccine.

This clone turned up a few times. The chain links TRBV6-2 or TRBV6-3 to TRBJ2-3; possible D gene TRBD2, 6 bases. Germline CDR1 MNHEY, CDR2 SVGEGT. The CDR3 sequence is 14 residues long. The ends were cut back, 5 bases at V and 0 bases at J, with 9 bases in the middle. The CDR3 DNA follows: TGTGCCAGCAGTCTGGGACTGAGCACAGATACGCAGTATTTT. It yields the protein CASSLGLSTDTQYF.

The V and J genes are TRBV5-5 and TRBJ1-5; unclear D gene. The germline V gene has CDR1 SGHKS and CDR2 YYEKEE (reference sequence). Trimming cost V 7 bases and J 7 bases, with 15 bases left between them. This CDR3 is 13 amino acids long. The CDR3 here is CASRHRVGQPQHF. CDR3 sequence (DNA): TGTGCCAGCCGTCACCGGGTCGGGCAGCCCCAGCATTTT.

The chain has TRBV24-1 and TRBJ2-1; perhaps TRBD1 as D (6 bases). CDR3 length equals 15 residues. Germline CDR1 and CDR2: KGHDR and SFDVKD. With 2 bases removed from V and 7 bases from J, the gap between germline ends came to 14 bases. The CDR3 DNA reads TGTGCCACCAGTGATTCAACACCCGGGACAAATGAGCAGTTCTTC. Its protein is CATSDSTPGTNEQFF.

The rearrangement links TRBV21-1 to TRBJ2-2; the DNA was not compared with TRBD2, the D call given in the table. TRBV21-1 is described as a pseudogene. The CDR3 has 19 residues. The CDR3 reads CASSKSDSGSEGNTGELFF. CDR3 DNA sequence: TGTGCCAGCAGCAAATCGGATAGCGGGAGTGAGGGCAACACCGGGGAGCTGTTTTTT.

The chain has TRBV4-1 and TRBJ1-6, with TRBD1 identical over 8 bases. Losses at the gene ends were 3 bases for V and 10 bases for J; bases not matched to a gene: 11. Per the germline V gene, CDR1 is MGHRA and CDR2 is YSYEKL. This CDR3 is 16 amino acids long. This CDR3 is CASSQRQGNGESPLHF. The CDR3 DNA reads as TGCGCCAGCAGCCAGCGACAGGGGAACGGAGAGTCACCCCTCCACTTT.

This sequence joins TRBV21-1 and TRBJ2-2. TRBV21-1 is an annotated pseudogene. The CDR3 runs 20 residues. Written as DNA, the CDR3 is TGTGCCAGCATCCGGCTTCGACAGGGACTAACTCTCAACGACACCGGGGAGCTGTTTTTT. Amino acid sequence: CASIRLRQGLTLNDTGELFF.

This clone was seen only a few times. This CDR3 reads CASSLVGGSYEQYF. CDR3 nucleotides: TGTGCCAGCAGCTTAGTAGGGGGCTCCTACGAGCAGTACTTC. The genes are TRBV7-9 and TRBJ2-7, with a tentative D call TRBD1 (6 bases). The CDR3 totals 14 residues. V lost 1 base, J lost 0 bases, and 7 bases lay in between. Germline V gives CDR1 SEHNR, CDR2 FQNEAQ (reference sequence).

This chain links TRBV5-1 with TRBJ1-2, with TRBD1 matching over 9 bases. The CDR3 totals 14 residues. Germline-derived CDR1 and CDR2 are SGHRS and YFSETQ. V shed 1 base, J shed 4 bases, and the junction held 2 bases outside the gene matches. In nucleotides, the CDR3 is TGCGCCAGCAGCTTGACGGGACAGGGCTATGGCTACACCTTC. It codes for CASSLTGQGYGYTF.

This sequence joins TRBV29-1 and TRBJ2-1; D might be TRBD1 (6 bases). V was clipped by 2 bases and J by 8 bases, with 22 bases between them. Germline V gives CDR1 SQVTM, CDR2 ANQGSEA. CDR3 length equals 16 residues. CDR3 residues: CSVESVQGYGFYEQFF. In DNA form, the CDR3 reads TGCAGCGTTGAATCCGTACAGGGTTATGGTTTTTATGAGCAGTTCTTC.

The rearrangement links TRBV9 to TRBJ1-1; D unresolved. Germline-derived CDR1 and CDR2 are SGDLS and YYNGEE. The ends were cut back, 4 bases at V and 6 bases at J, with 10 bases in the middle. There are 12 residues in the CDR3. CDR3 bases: TGTGCCAGCAGCACGGTTGGGTCTGAAGCTTTCTTT. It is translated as CASSTVGSEAFF.

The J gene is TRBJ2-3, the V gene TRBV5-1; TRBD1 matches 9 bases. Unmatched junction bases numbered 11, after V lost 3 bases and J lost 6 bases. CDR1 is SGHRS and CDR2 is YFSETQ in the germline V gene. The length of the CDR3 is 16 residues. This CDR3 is CASSSRPGQGIDTQYF. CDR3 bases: TGCGCCAGCAGCTCTCGTCCGGGACAGGGAATCGATACGCAGTATTTT.

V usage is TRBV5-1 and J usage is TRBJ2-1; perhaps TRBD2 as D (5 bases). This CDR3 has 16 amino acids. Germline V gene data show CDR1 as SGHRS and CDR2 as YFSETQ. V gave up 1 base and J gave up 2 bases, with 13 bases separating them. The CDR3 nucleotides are TGCGCCAGCAGCTTGAGGGCTAGCCAAGCCTACAATGAGCAGTTCTTC. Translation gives CASSLRASQAYNEQFF.

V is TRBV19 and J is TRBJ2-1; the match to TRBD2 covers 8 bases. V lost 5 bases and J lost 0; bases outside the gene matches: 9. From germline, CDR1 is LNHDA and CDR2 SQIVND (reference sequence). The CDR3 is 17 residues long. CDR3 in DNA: TGTGCCAGTAGTCGGGGGGGATTAAGGGGCTCCTACAATGAGCAGTTCTTC. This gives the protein CASSRGGLRGSYNEQFF.

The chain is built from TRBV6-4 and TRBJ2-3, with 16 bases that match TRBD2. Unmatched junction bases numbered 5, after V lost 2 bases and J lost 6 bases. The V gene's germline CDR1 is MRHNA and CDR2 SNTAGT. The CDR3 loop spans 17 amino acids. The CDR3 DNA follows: TGTGCCAGCAGTGACCCGGGACTAGCGGGAGGGCCGGATACGCAGTATTTT. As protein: CASSDPGLAGGPDTQYF.

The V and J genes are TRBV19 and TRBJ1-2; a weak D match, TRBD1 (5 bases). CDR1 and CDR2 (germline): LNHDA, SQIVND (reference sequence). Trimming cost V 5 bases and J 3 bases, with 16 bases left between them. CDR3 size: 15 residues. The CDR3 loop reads CASSLSGTRYYGYTF. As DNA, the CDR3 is TGTGCCAGTAGTCTCTCCGGGACGAGGTACTATGGCTACACCTTC.

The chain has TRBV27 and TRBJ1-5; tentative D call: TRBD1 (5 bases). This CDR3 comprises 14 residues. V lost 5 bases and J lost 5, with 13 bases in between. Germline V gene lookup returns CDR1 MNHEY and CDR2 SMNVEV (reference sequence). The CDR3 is CASSPGTPDQPQHF. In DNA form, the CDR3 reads TGTGCCAGCAGTCCTGGGACCCCCGATCAGCCCCAGCATTTT.

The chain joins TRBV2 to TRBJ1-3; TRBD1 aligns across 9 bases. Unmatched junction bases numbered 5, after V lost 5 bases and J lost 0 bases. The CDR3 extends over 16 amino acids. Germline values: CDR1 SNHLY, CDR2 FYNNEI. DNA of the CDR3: TGTGCCAGCAGTCCGGACAGGGGATCCTCTGGAAACACCATATATTTT. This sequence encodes CASSPDRGSSGNTIYF. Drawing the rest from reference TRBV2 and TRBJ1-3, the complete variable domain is EPEVTQTPSHQVTQMGQEVILRCVPISNHLYFYWYRQILGQKVEFLVSFYNNEISEKSEIFDDQFSVERPDGSNFTLKIRSTKLEDSAMYFCASSPDRGSSGNTIYFGEGSWLTVV.

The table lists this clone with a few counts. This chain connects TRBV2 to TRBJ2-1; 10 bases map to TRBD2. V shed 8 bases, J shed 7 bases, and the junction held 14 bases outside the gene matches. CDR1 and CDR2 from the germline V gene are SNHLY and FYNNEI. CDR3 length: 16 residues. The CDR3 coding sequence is TGTGCCAGCGCGGTCACGAGGGCTAGCGGGAGAAATGAGCAGTTCTTC. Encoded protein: CASAVTRASGRNEQFF.

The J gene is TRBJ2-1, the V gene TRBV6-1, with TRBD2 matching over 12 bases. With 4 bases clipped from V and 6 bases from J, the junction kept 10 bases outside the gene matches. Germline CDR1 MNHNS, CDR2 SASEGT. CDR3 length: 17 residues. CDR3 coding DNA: TGTGCCAGCAGTGGGGCTAGCGGGAGGGGACAACGCAATGAGCAGTTCTTC. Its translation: CASSGASGRGQRNEQFF.

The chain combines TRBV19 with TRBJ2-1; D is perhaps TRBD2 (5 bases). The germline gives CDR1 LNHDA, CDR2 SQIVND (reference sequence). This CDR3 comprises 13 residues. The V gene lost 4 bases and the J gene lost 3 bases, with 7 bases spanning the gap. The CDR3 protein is CASSRAGYNEQFF. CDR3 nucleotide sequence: TGTGCCAGTAGTAGGGCGGGCTACAATGAGCAGTTCTTC. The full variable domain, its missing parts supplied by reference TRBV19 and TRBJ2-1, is DGGITQSPKYLFRKEGQNVTLSCEQNLNHDAMYWYRQDPGQGLRLIYYSQIVNDFQKGDIAEGYSVSREKKESFPLTVTSAQKNPTAFYLCASSRAGYNEQFFGPGTRLTVL.

CDR3 bases: TGTGCCAGCAGTGGTACGGGACAGGGAGAGCGTGAAAAACTGTTTTTT. It translates to CASSGTGQGEREKLFF. The V call is TRBV9, the J call TRBJ1-4; TRBD1 matches 9 bases. The CDR3 is 16 residues long. Per germline, CDR1 SGDLS and CDR2 YYNGEE. J lost 7 bases, V lost 5 bases, and 12 bases had no gene match.

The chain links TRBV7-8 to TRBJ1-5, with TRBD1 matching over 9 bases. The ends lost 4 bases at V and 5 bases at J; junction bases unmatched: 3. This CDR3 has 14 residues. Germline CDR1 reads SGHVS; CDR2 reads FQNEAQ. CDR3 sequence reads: CASSSTGGHQPQHF. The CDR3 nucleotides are TGTGCCAGCAGCTCGACAGGGGGACATCAGCCCCAGCATTTT. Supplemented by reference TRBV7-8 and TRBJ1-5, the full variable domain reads GAGVSQSPRYKVAKRGQDVALRCDPISGHVSLFWYQQALGQGPEFLTYFQNEAQLDKSGLPSDRFFAERPEGSVSTLKIQRTQQEDSAVYLCASSSTGGHQPQHFGDGTRLSIL.

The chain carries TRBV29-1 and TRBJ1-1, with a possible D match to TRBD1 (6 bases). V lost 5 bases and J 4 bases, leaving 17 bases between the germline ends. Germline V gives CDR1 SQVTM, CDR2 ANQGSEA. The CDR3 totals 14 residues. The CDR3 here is CSVRSRGGSTEAFF. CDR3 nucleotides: TGCAGCGTTCGCTCCAGGGGTGGGAGCACTGAAGCTTTCTTT.

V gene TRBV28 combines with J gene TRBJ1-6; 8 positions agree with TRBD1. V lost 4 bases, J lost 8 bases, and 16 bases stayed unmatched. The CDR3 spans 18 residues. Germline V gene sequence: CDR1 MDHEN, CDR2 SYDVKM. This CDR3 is CASSSLDAGTGGDSPLHF. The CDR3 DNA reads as TGTGCCAGCAGTTCCCTAGATGCGGGGACAGGTGGGGATTCACCCCTCCACTTT.

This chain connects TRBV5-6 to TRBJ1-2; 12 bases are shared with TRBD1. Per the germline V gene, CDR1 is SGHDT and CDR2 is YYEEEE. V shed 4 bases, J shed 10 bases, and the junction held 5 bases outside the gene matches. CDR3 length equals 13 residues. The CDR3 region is CASSIGTGGDYTF. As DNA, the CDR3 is TGTGCCAGCAGCATCGGGACAGGGGGCGACTACACCTTC.

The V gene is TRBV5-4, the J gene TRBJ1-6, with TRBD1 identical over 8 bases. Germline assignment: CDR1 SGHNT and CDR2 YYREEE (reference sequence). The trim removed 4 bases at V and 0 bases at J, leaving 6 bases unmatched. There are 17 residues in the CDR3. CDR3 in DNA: TGTGCCAGCAGCCAGACAGGGGTGGGCTCCTATAATTCACCCCTCCACTTT. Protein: CASSQTGVGSYNSPLHF. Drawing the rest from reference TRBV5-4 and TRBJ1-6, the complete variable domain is ETGVTQSPTHLIKTRGQQVTLRCSSQSGHNTVSWYQQALGQGPQFIFQYYREEENGRGNFPPRFSGLQFPNYSSELNVNALELDDSALYLCASSQTGVGSYNSPLHFGNGTRLTVT.

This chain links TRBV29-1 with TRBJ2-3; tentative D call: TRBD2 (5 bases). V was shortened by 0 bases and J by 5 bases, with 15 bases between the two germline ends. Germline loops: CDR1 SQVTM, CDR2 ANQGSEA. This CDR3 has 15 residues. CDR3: CSVEEGPGIRDTQYF. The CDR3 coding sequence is TGCAGCGTTGAAGAGGGTCCCGGGATTAGAGATACGCAGTATTTT.

CDR3 nucleotides: TGTGCCAGCAGCTCACTAGCGGGAGAGGTGGATGAGCAGTTCTTC. Translated, it gives CASSSLAGEVDEQFF. The chain carries TRBV7-3 and TRBJ2-1; 11 bases agree with TRBD2. Germline V gene data show CDR1 as SGHTA and CDR2 as FQGTGA. The CDR3 runs 15 residues. J was trimmed by 8 bases and V by 4 bases; bases with no gene match: 7.

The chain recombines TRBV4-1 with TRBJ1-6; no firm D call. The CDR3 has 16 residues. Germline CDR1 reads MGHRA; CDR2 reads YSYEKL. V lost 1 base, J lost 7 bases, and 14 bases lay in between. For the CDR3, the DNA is TGCGCCAGCAGCCAAGTAAGGCTAGGCCCCAATTCACCCCTCCACTTT. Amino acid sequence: CASSQVRLGPNSPLHF.

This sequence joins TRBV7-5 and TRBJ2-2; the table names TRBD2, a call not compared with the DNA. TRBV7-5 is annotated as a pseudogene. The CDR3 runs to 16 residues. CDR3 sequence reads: CVRSLFLAGGTGELFF. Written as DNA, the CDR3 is TGTGTCAGAAGCTTATTTCTAGCGGGAGGCACCGGGGAGCTGTTTTTT.

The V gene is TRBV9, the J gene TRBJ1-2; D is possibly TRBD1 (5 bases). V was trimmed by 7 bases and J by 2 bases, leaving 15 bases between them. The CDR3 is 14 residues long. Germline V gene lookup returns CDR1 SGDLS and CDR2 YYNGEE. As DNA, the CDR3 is TGTGCCAGCGGGTTGGGGCCGGAAAACTATGGCTACACCTTC. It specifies CASGLGPENYGYTF.

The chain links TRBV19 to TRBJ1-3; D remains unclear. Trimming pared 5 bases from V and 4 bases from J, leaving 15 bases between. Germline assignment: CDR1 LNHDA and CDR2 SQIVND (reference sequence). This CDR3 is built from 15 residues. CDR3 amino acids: CASSVGRTLGNTIYF. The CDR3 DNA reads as TGTGCCAGTAGTGTCGGACGGACCCTCGGAAACACCATATATTTT.